One sample yielded the 5 T cell receptor beta chains listed below, sequenced in a study of blood T cell repertoires in COVID-19 (dated by TCRdb to about 2020). The library was generated by the immunoSEQ multiplex PCR assay. What TCRdb holds here is the immuneACCESS table cut down to in-frame rearrangements. Part of the clones is not present; checked against another copy, under half of the missing clones reflect an unresolved V gene, and the others are unexplained. The sample data list about 160,000 clones, and less than 90% of these were observed just once. About 8% of the sample lies in the top ten. The sample comprised PBMCs or T cells enriched from blood (not recorded which). The receptors were sampled from a woman aged 50 to 60 who had recovered from COVID-19.

The rearrangement links TRBV12-3 or TRBV12-4 to TRBJ2-5; weak D call: TRBD2 (5 bases). The CDR3 is made up of 13 amino acids. The V end lost 8 bases, the J end lost 0 bases, and 10 bases lay between the germline ends. CDR3 nucleotide sequence: TGTGCCAGCGGGCGGGCCCACCAAGAGACCCAGTACTTC. This sequence encodes CASGRAHQETQYF.

Only a few counts were recorded for this clone. This sequence joins TRBV18 and TRBJ2-7; a weak D match, TRBD1 (5 bases). The CDR3 covers 15 residues. V lost 2 bases and J lost 4, with 15 bases in between. The V gene's germline CDR1 is KGHSH and CDR2 LQKENI. As DNA, the CDR3 is TGTGCCAGCTCACCATTCTGGGGCAGAAGTTACGAGCAGTACTTC. Translated, it gives CASSPFWGRSYEQYF.

This clone showed up just once. The chain carries TRBV5-4 and TRBJ1-1, with 7 bases lining up with TRBD1. CDR1 is SGHNT, CDR2 YYREEE, per germline (reference sequence). The CDR3 is 13 amino acids. Trimming cost V 5 bases and J 8 bases; bases outside gene matches: 9. The CDR3 DNA follows: TGTGCCAGCAGTTCGTCGCTGGACAGGGAAGCTTTCTTT. Translation: CASSSSLDREAFF.

The chain links TRBV5-1 to TRBJ1-6, with a tentative D call TRBD1 (6 bases). The CDR3 has 14 amino acids. From germline, CDR1 is SGHRS and CDR2 YFSETQ. Trimming took 4 bases from V and 8 from J, leaving 13 bases between them. The DNA of the CDR3 is TGCGCCAGCAGCAATGGGACACACCATTCACCCCTCCACTTT. Protein: CASSNGTHHSPLHF.

The CDR3 loop reads CASSPRRMNTEAFF. In DNA, the CDR3 is TGTGCCAGCAGCCCCCGGCGGATGAACACTGAAGCTTTCTTT. The J gene is TRBJ1-1, the V gene TRBV7-2; D gene unclear. V was cut by 5 bases and J by 0 bases, with 10 bases left in between. CDR1 is SGHTA and CDR2 is FQGNSA in the germline V gene. This CDR3 contains 14 residues. The full variable domain, rest sourced from reference TRBV7-2 and TRBJ1-1, is GAGVSQSPSNKVTEKGKDVELRCDPISGHTALYWYRQSLGQGLEFLIYFQGNSAPDKSGLPSDRFSAERTGGSVSTLTIQRTQQEDSAVYLCASSPRRMNTEAFFGQGTRLTVV.